These 31 T cell receptor beta chains were all obtained from the same sample, sequenced in a study of blood T cell repertoires in COVID-19. Sequenced by immunoSEQ multiplex PCR; TCRdb stores in-frame clones only, minus some. The sample gives about 260,000 clones, 83% of which show up once; approximately 10% is in the top ten. The sample was peripheral blood. The receptors were sampled from a woman between 45 and 60 years old who had recovered from COVID-19.

The CDR3, as DNA: TGTGCCATCAGTGAGTCGACGAGACGGGGGGGCGAGCAGTACTTC. This sequence encodes CAISESTRRGGEQYF. The chain has TRBV10-3 and TRBJ2-7; 8 bases map to TRBD2. J gave up 6 bases and V 0 bases, and 7 bases lay outside the gene matches. CDR3 size: 15 residues. CDR1 is ENHRY and CDR2 is SYGVKD in the germline V gene.

This clone showed up just a few times. The sample has other DNA sequences that encode this CDR3 too. V usage is TRBV28 and J usage is TRBJ1-1; D is unclear. The V and J ends lost 9 bases and 2 bases respectively, with 7 bases between them. CDR3 length: 11 residues. Germline V CDR1 and CDR2: MDHEN, SYDVKM. CDR3 region: CASQLNTEAFF. The CDR3 DNA follows: TGTGCCAGTCAACTTAACACTGAAGCTTTCTTT.

The chain is built from TRBV5-1 and TRBJ1-4; D not resolved. There are 13 residues in the CDR3. V gave up 3 bases and J gave up 7 bases, with 10 bases separating them. Germline CDR1 SGHRS, CDR2 YFSETQ. CDR3 residues: CASSSGPGEKLFF. The CDR3 nucleotides are TGCGCCAGCAGCTCTGGGCCTGGTGAAAAACTGTTTTTT.

The gene calls are TRBV2 and TRBJ2-2; no firm D call. CDR1 and CDR2 from the germline V gene are SNHLY and FYNNEI. The CDR3 is 11 residues long. The ends were cut back, 4 bases at V and 7 bases at J, with 4 bases in the middle. The CDR3 bases are TGTGCCAGCAGTGCCCACGGGGAGCTGTTTTTT. It codes for CASSAHGELFF.

The chain uses TRBV7-9 and TRBJ1-4; D perhaps matches TRBD1 (5 bases). Looked up from germline, CDR1 is SEHNR and CDR2 is FQNEAQ (reference sequence). The CDR3 loop spans 13 amino acids. V was clipped by 5 bases and J by 14 bases, with 18 bases between them. CDR3 sequence (DNA): TGTGCCAGCAGCCCGGGACCGCCGGGAGGGCTGTTTTTT. Its protein product is CASSPGPPGGLFF.

V and J are TRBV18 and TRBJ2-1, with a tentative D call TRBD2 (6 bases). The CDR3 has 14 residues. The germline V gene encodes CDR1 KGHSH and CDR2 LQKENI. V lost 1 base and J 3 bases, leaving 7 bases between the germline ends. CDR3 nucleotide sequence: TGTGCCAGCTCACCACGGACTAACTACAATGAGCAGTTCTTC. Translated: CASSPRTNYNEQFF.

The chain combines TRBV7-7 with TRBJ2-1, with TRBD1 as a possible D gene (5 bases). This CDR3 region has 13 residues. Germline values: CDR1 SSHAT, CDR2 FNYEAQ (reference sequence). V was clipped by 5 bases and J by 4 bases, with 9 bases between them. The CDR3 spells CASSLDRYNEQFF. The CDR3 DNA reads TGTGCCAGCAGCCTCGACAGATACAATGAGCAGTTCTTC.

V usage is TRBV30 and J usage is TRBJ2-7; 10 bases align to TRBD2. This CDR3 is 16 amino acids long. J lost 6 bases, V lost 2 bases, and 13 bases had no gene match. Germline V lookup: CDR1 GTSNPN, CDR2 SVGIG (reference sequence). The CDR3 spells CAWSPTRTSGGGEQYF. CDR3 nucleotide sequence: TGTGCCTGGAGTCCGACTCGGACTAGCGGAGGAGGCGAGCAGTACTTC.

The chain couples TRBV19 to TRBJ2-3; tentatively, D is TRBD2 (5 bases). V lost 5 bases and J lost 0, with 9 bases in between. This CDR3 spans 14 amino acids. Germline V lookup: CDR1 LNHDA, CDR2 SQIVND (reference sequence). CDR3 nucleotide sequence: TGTGCCAGTAGTGCCCCGGGAAGCACAGATACGCAGTATTTT. Translating it yields CASSAPGSTDTQYF.

The chain carries TRBV4-3 and TRBJ2-5; 8 bases map to TRBD2. This CDR3 spans 14 amino acids. V trimming: 4 bases; J trimming: 5 bases; junction bases outside the gene matches: 6. Germline CDR1 LGHNA, CDR2 YSLEER. The CDR3 reads CASSPGGFFETQYF. In DNA form, the CDR3 reads TGCGCCAGCAGCCCGGGGGGGTTTTTCGAGACCCAGTACTTC.

There are a few counts of this clone. This same CDR3 is encoded by further DNA sequences in the sample. This chain joins TRBV18 and TRBJ1-6; 10 nucleotides align to TRBD1. Germline CDR1 reads KGHSH; CDR2 reads LQKENI. CDR3 size: 14 residues. The ends lost 6 bases at V and 10 bases at J; junction bases unmatched: 6. CDR3 DNA: TGTGCCAGCTCCCCCGGACAGGGGGGCTCACCCCTCCACTTT. Its protein is CASSPGQGGSPLHF.

The rearrangement joins TRBV6-1 to TRBJ2-1, with a weak D call TRBD2 (5 bases). Germline assignment: CDR1 MNHNS and CDR2 SASEGT. V lost 3 bases and J lost 6, with 12 bases in between. The length of the CDR3 is 14 residues. The CDR3 bases are TGTGCCAGCAGTGACCCCCTCCGGGGCAATGAGCAGTTCTTC. It translates to CASSDPLRGNEQFF.

This clone is a singleton in its sample. The chain carries TRBV5-1 and TRBJ2-3; D may be TRBD2 (7 bases). CDR3 length: 15 residues. Germline V gene lookup returns CDR1 SGHRS and CDR2 YFSETQ. V lost 4 bases to trimming and J lost 4 bases, with 16 bases between them. For the CDR3, the DNA is TGCGCCAGCAGCATTGCGGGGCGGGGGCCAGATACGCAGTATTTT. The encoded protein is CASSIAGRGPDTQYF.

CDR3 sequence (DNA): TGCGCCAGCAGCGCACAGGGGTTACAGCCCCAGCATTTT. It encodes CASSAQGLQPQHF. The chain couples TRBV5-1 to TRBJ1-5; TRBD1 aligns across 7 bases. V lost 4 bases and J lost 7; bases outside the gene matches: 5. The CDR3 has 13 residues. CDR1 is SGHRS and CDR2 is YFSETQ in the germline V gene.

On this clone: Other DNA sequences in this specimen translate into the identical CDR3. The chain has TRBV7-2 and TRBJ2-7, with 16 bases fitting TRBD2. The CDR3 loop spans 15 amino acids. With V trimmed by 5 bases and J by 4 bases, 2 bases remained unmatched. Germline CDR1 is SGHTA and CDR2 is FQGNSA. The CDR3 spells CASSLGLAGGYEQYF. The DNA for the CDR3 is TGTGCCAGCAGCCTGGGACTAGCGGGAGGGTACGAGCAGTACTTC.

This clone has ten or more counts. The chain combines TRBV2 with TRBJ2-5; the D gene is possibly TRBD1 (5 bases). V dropped 7 bases and J dropped 0 bases, with 6 bases sitting between them. The germline V gene has CDR1 SNHLY and CDR2 FYNNEI. This CDR3 comprises 12 residues. The CDR3 is CASTRDQETQYF. The CDR3 DNA reads TGTGCCAGCACCAGGGACCAAGAGACCCAGTACTTC.

The chain combines TRBV7-2 with TRBJ2-1; 10 bases fit TRBD2. Germline assignment: CDR1 SGHTA and CDR2 FQGNSA. V gave up 5 bases and J gave up 4 bases; unmatched junction bases: 8. The CDR3 covers 16 residues. CDR3 residues: CASSPSLLAGYNEQFF. The CDR3 nucleotides read TGTGCCAGCAGCCCATCCCTACTAGCGGGGTACAATGAGCAGTTCTTC.

The chain links TRBV29-1 to TRBJ1-4; 7 bases agree with TRBD1. This CDR3 is built from 14 residues. Germline CDR1 SQVTM, CDR2 ANQGSEA. V was clipped by 4 bases and J by 4 bases; unmatched bases: 6. The DNA for the CDR3 is TGCAGCGTTGCAAGACAGGGCTTTAATGAAAAACTGTTTTTT. Its translation is CSVARQGFNEKLFF. The entire variable domain, with the rest obtained from reference TRBV29-1 and TRBJ1-4, is as follows: SAVISQKPSRDICQRGTSLTIQCQVDSQVTMMFWYRQQPGQSLTLIATANQGSEATYESGFVIDKFPISRPNLTFSTLTVSNMSPEDSSIYLCSVARQGFNEKLFFGSGTQLSVL.

The chain carries TRBV19 and TRBJ2-1, with 9 bases fitting TRBD2. The CDR3 contains 16 residues. V gave up 3 bases and J gave up 9 bases; unmatched junction bases: 12. Germline CDR1 and CDR2: LNHDA and SQIVND (reference sequence). In DNA form, the CDR3 reads TGTGCCAGTAGTATCTTCGGTAGGGATAGCGGGAGTGAGCAGTTCTTC. It specifies CASSIFGRDSGSEQFF.

There are a few counts of this clone. V gene TRBV6-2 or TRBV6-3 combines with J gene TRBJ1-1; 9 nucleotides match TRBD1. Trimming cost V 2 bases and J 5 bases; bases outside gene matches: 3. Germline CDR1 reads MNHEY; CDR2 reads SVGEGT. The CDR3 runs to 14 residues. The CDR3 DNA follows: TGTGCCAGCAGTTACGGACAGGGGATGACTGAAGCTTTCTTT. Protein: CASSYGQGMTEAFF.

The CDR3: CASSSGTSGRVSTDTQYF. CDR3 nucleotide sequence: TGTGCCAGCAGTTCCGGGACTAGCGGGAGGGTAAGCACAGATACGCAGTATTTT. This rearrangement joins TRBV28 to TRBJ2-3; 16 bases map to TRBD2. The CDR3 spans 18 residues. CDR1 is MDHEN, CDR2 SYDVKM, per germline. The V segment lost 4 bases and the J segment 0 bases; nucleotides outside the gene matches: 4.

The CDR3 DNA sequence: TGTGCCAGCAGACCAGGGGTAGGGGACACTTACAGGGAGTTAGCCAAAAACATTCAGTACTTC. Protein product: CASRPGVGDTYRELAKNIQYF. The chain joins TRBV28 to TRBJ2-4; D possibly corresponds to TRBD1 (6 bases). CDR1 is MDHEN, CDR2 SYDVKM, per germline. Trimming stripped 6 bases from V and 0 bases from J, with 30 bases between. The CDR3 covers 21 residues.

V is TRBV7-8 and J is TRBJ2-2, with 9 positions matching TRBD2. Germline V lookup: CDR1 SGHVS, CDR2 FQNEAQ. The CDR3 spans 16 residues. V lost 1 base to trimming and J lost 1 base; unmatched junction nucleotides: 1. As DNA, the CDR3 is TGTGCCAGCAGCTTAGGAGCGGGGGGGAACACCGGGGAGCTGTTTTTT. Encoded protein: CASSLGAGGNTGELFF.

The V and J genes are TRBV19 and TRBJ2-5, with 9 positions matching TRBD1. The CDR3 is 13 residues long. CDR1 LNHDA and CDR2 SQIVND come from the germline V gene (reference sequence). V was clipped by 7 bases and J by 5 bases; unmatched bases: 5. The CDR3 protein is CASKQTGGETQYF. DNA of the CDR3: TGTGCCAGTAAACAGACAGGGGGTGAGACCCAGTACTTC.

The V gene is TRBV4-3, the J gene TRBJ1-2; 7 nucleotides align to TRBD1. In germline, CDR1 is LGHNA, CDR2 YSLEER. The CDR3 has 14 amino acids. J lost 8 bases, V lost 0 bases, and 6 bases had no gene match. CDR3: CASSQDRGSRGYTF. The CDR3 DNA sequence: TGCGCCAGCAGCCAAGACAGGGGGTCTAGGGGCTACACCTTC.

This rearrangement joins TRBV30 to TRBJ1-5; TRBD1 matches 10 bases. Unmatched junction bases numbered 1, after V lost 5 bases and J lost 3 bases. The CDR3 totals 13 residues. CDR1 is GTSNPN and CDR2 is SVGIG in the germline V gene (reference sequence). The CDR3 loop is CAWGQGVNQPQHF. The DNA of the CDR3 is TGTGCCTGGGGACAGGGGGTCAATCAGCCCCAGCATTTT.

This clone came up once. The chain has TRBV5-6 and TRBJ1-2, with 7 positions matching TRBD1. This CDR3 is 14 amino acids long. V was clipped by 3 bases and J by 3 bases; unmatched bases: 5. Germline CDR1 SGHDT, CDR2 YYEEEE. In DNA form, the CDR3 reads TGTGCCAGCAGCTCCGACGGGACAGACTATGGCTACACCTTC. This gives the protein CASSSDGTDYGYTF. Filled out from reference TRBV5-6 and TRBJ1-2, the complete variable domain reads DAGVTQSPTHLIKTRGQQVTLRCSPKSGHDTVSWYQQALGQGPQFIFQYYEEEERQRGNFPDRFSGHQFPNYSSELNVNALLLGDSALYLCASSSDGTDYGYTFGSGTRLTVV.

This clone was detected only a few times. This chain links TRBV6-2 or TRBV6-3 with TRBJ2-3, with 10 bases aligning to TRBD2. Germline V gene sequence: CDR1 MNHEY, CDR2 SVGEGT. There are 17 residues in the CDR3. J gave up 6 bases and V 5 bases, and 14 bases lay outside the gene matches. The CDR3 is CASSLSLAGGTGDTQYF. The CDR3 DNA reads as TGTGCCAGCAGTCTGTCCTTAGCGGGGGGCACGGGTGATACGCAGTATTTT.

V is TRBV27 and J is TRBJ2-3; TRBD2 aligns across 8 bases. The germline V gene has CDR1 MNHEY and CDR2 SMNVEV (reference sequence). V trimming: 6 bases; J trimming: 3 bases; junction bases outside the gene matches: 8. The CDR3 has 15 residues. The CDR3: CASRTRGGRTDTQYF. In DNA form, the CDR3 reads TGTGCCAGCAGAACTAGAGGCGGGAGGACAGATACGCAGTATTTT.

The chain links TRBV5-6 to TRBJ2-4; D ambiguous. With 0 bases removed from V and 5 bases from J, the gap between germline ends came to 9 bases. CDR3 size: 14 residues. Germline V gene lookup returns CDR1 SGHDT and CDR2 YYEEEE. The CDR3 region has the DNA TGTGCCAGCAGCTTGGGAGAGCCTCAAAACATTCAGTACTTC. This codes for CASSLGEPQNIQYF.

The chain carries TRBV3-1 (or the pseudogene TRBV3-2) and TRBJ2-3, with 8 bases lining up with TRBD2. The V gene end was trimmed by 4 bases and the J gene end by 10 bases; junction bases not matched to a gene: 7. Germline CDR1 LGHDT, CDR2 YNNKEL (reference sequence). The CDR3 contains 13 residues. The CDR3, as DNA: TGTGCCAGCAGCCCCTTTAGCGGGGCCTCGCAGTATTTT. Encoded protein: CASSPFSGASQYF.